The clone carrying this TCR beta chain turned up a few times. The CDR3 totals 15 residues. Germline V CDR1 and CDR2: SGHDT, YYEEEE. J lost 5 bases, V lost 2 bases, and 10 bases had no gene match. The sample originates from a study of cytomegalovirus exposure and HLA in healthy donors. This PCR relied on a set of 60 Vbeta primers and 13 Jbeta primers. Here immunoSEQ multiplex PCR was the method, and the copy in TCRdb shows in-frame clones only, minus some. In the table there are 150,000 to 200,000 clones, 65% to 85% of which are singletons. V and J are TRBV5-6 and TRBJ2-7; TRBD2 agrees at 7 bases. This sequence was found in a woman in her 30s in good health and CMV-seropositive. The sequenced sample was PBMCs. This CDR3 is CASSFSSGRGNEQYF. CDR3 bases: TGTGCCAGCAGCTTTTCTAGCGGCCGCGGAAACGAGCAGTACTTC.